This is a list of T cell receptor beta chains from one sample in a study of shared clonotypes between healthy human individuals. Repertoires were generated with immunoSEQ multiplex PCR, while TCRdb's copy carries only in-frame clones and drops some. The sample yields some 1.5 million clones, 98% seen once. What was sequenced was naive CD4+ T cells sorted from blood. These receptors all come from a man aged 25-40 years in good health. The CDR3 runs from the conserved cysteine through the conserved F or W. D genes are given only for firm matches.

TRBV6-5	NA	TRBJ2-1	CASRQAPAGNEQFF	TGTGCCAGCAGACAGGCCCCGGCAGGCAATGAGCAGTTCTTC
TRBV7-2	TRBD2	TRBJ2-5	CASRIAGGVQETQYF	TGTGCCAGCAGAATAGCGGGAGGCGTGCAAGAGACCCAGTACTTC
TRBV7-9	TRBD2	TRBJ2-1	CASSYSGRRDEQFF	TGTGCCAGCAGCTATAGCGGGAGGCGGGATGAGCAGTTCTTC
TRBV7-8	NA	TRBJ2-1	CASSSLHTGSTNEQFF	TGTGCCAGCAGCTCATTGCACACAGGGTCTACAAATGAGCAGTTCTTC
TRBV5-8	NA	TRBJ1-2	CASSIDRWGYGYTF	TGTGCCAGCAGCATCGACAGGTGGGGCTATGGCTACACCTTC
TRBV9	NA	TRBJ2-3	CASSVGEGHNTDTQYF	TGTGCCAGCAGCGTAGGAGAAGGACACAACACAGATACGCAGTATTTT
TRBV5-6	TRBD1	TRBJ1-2	CASSSFTGQGCYGYTF	TGTGCCAGCAGCTCTTTTACGGGACAGGGGTGCTATGGCTACACCTTC
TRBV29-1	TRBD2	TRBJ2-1	CSVDSSGLYNEQFF	TGCAGCGTTGATTCTAGCGGGCTATACAATGAGCAGTTCTTC
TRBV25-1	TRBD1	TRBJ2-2	CASSDRGFGGELFF	TGTGCCAGTTCGGACAGGGGATTTGGCGGGGAGCTGTTTTTT
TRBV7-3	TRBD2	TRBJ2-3	CASSPIGLAGLSDTQYF	TGTGCCAGCAGCCCCATAGGCCTAGCGGGATTATCGGATACGCAGTATTTT
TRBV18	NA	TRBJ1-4	CASSPTGRMYEKLFF	TGTGCCAGCTCACCAACGGGGAGGATGTATGAAAAACTGTTTTTT
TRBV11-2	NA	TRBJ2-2	CASSVTTSRVGELFF	TGTGCCAGCAGCGTAACAACTAGCCGGGTCGGGGAGCTGTTTTTT
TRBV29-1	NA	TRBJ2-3	CSVEKGASTDTQYF	TGCAGCGTTGAAAAGGGCGCTAGCACAGATACGCAGTATTTT
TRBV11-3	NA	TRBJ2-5	CASSLGGSGETQYF	TGTGCCAGCAGTCTCGGGGGCAGCGGGGAGACCCAGTACTTC
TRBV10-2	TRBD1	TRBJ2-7	CASSEPQTWTGLREQYF	TGCGCCAGCAGTGAGCCGCAAACTTGGACAGGGTTAAGGGAGCAGTACTTC
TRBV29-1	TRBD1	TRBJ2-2	CSVPGTGRTGELFF	TGCAGCGTGCCCGGGACAGGACGGACCGGGGAGCTATTTTTT
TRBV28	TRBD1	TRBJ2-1	CASSSGQGALDEQFF	TGTGCCAGCAGTTCAGGACAGGGGGCGTTGGATGAGCAGTTCTTC
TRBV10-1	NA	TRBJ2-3	CASSLRDSDTQYF	TGCGCCAGCAGCCTCAGGGACTCCGATACGCAGTATTTT
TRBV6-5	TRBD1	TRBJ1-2	CASSSLTGDGYTF	TGTGCCAGCAGTTCCCTCACAGGGGATGGCTACACCTTC
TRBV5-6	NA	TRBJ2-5	CASSLGFGETQYF	TGTGCCAGCAGCTTAGGGTTTGGAGAGACCCAGTACTTC
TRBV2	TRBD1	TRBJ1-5	CASSGQGARSNQPQHF	TGTGCCAGCAGTGGACAGGGGGCGCGAAGCAATCAGCCCCAGCATTTT
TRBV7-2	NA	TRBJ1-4	CASSSGVTNEKLFF	TGTGCCAGCAGCTCGGGGGTAACTAATGAAAAACTGTTTTTT
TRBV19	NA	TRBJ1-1	CASAENTEAFF	TGTGCCAGCGCAGAGAACACTGAAGCTTTCTTT
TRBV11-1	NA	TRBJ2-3	CASSLDRFTDTQYF	TGTGCCAGCAGCTTAGACAGGTTCACAGATACGCAGTATTTT
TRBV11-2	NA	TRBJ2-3	CASSLPRDPSTDTQYF	TGTGCCAGCAGCTTACCGCGGGATCCTAGCACAGATACGCAGTATTTT
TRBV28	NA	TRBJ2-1	CASSSSVYEQFF	TGTGCCAGCAGTTCCTCCGTCTATGAGCAGTTCTTC
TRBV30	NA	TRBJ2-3	CAWGSMGTISLMTQYF	TGTGCCTGGGGCTCTATGGGGACCATCTCATTAATGACGCAGTATTTT
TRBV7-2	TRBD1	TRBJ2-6	CASTLPAGDSDSGANVLTF	TGTGCCAGCACCCTCCCCGCTGGGGACAGCGACTCTGGGGCCAACGTCCTGACTTTC
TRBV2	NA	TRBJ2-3	CASRVGDWVYF	TGTGCCAGCAGGGTGGGTGACTGGGTGTATTTT
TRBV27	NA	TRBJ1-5	CASSLMSFDQPQHF	TGTGCCAGCAGTTTAATGTCCTTTGATCAGCCCCAGCATTTT